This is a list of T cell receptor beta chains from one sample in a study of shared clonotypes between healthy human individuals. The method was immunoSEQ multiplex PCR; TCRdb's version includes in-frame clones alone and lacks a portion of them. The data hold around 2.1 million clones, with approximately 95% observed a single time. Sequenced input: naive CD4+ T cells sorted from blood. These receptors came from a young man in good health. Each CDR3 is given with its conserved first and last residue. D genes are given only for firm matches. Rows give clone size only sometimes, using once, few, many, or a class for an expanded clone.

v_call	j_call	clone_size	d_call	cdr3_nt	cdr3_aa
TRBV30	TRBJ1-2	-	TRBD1	TGTGCCTGGAGTTTTATTCAGGGACAGGGGGCGAAGTCTGGCTACACCTTC	CAWSFIQGQGAKSGYTF
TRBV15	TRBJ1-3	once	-	TGTGCCACCAGCAGAGAGTCCCCCTCACTAACCATATATTTT	CATSRESPSLTIYF
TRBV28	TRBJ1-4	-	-	TGTGCCAGCAGGCCGGACGGTGCAACTAATGAAAAACTGTTTTTT	CASRPDGATNEKLFF
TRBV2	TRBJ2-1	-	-	TGTGCCAGCAGTGAACCGAATCCCGGGACCCCCCTCTACAATGAGCAGTTCTTC	CASSEPNPGTPLYNEQFF
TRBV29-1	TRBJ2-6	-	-	TGCAGCGTCCCACTAGGGGCTTACTCTGGGGCCAACGTCCTGACTTTC	CSVPLGAYSGANVLTF
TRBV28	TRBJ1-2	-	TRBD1	TGTGCCAGCAGTTCAGACAGGGGACGAGGCTACACCTTC	CASSSDRGRGYTF
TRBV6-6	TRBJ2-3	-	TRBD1	TGTGCCAGCTACACTACGGGCAGGGGGAGTACAGATACGCAGTATTTT	CASYTTGRGSTDTQYF
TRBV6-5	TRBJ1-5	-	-	TGTGCCAGCAGCCGGACGCTCCAGAGTAGTCAGCCCCAGCATTTT	CASSRTLQSSQPQHF
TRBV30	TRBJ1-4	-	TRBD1	TGTGCCTGGAGTGTACTGGGGACAGGGCGTGAAAAACTGTTTTTT	CAWSVLGTGREKLFF
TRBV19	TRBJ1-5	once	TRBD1	TGTGCCAGTAGTATACCCTCGGACAGGGCCATAGTGGGGCCCCAGCATTTT	CASSIPSDRAIVGPQHF
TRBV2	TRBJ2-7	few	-	TGTGCCAGCAGTGTTTTCGACGAGCAGTACTTC	CASSVFDEQYF
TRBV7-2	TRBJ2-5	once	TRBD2	TGTGCCAGCAGCTTAGTGAGCGGGAACCAAGAGACCCAGTACTTC	CASSLVSGNQETQYF
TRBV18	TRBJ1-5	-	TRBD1	TGTGCCAGCTCAGGATCGGTACAGGGGGCAAGCAATCAGCCCCAGCATTTT	CASSGSVQGASNQPQHF
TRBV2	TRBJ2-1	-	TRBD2	TGTGCCAGCAGCCAGCGGGAACCAAACTACAATGAGCAGTTCTTC	CASSQREPNYNEQFF
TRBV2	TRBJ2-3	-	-	TGTGCCAGCAGGACGGACAGCACAGATACGCAGTATTTT	CASRTDSTDTQYF
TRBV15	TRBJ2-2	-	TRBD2	TGTGCCACGAGGACTAGCGGGAGTTCCAGCACCGGGGAGCTGTTTTTT	CATRTSGSSSTGELFF
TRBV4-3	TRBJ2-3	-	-	TGCGCCAGCAGCCAAGAGTCGGCTCTGGCGGCACCCAGCACAGATACGCAGTATTTT	CASSQESALAAPSTDTQYF
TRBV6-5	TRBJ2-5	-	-	TGTGCCAGCAGTTACTCTAGGTACCAAGAGACCCAGTACTTC	CASSYSRYQETQYF
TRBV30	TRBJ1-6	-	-	TGTGCCTGGAGTGTAGGGCAGAATAATTCACCCCTCCACTTT	CAWSVGQNNSPLHF
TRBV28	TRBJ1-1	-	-	TGTGCCAGCAGTTCTGGGTTGTCCACTGAAGCTTTCTTT	CASSSGLSTEAFF
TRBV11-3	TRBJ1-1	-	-	TGTGCCAGCAGCGGGGGGGAAGACACTGAAGCTTTCTTT	CASSGGEDTEAFF
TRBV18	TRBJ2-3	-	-	TGTGCCAGCTCACCCAACACAGGCACAGATACGCAGTATTTT	CASSPNTGTDTQYF
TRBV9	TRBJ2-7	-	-	TGTGCCAGCAGCGTAGCCGGGACGGGAACCTACGAGCAGTACTTC	CASSVAGTGTYEQYF
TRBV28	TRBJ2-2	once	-	TGTGCCATCCCGGATCCGAACACCGGGGAGCTGTTTTTT	CAIPDPNTGELFF
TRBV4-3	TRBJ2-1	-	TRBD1	TGCGCCAGCAGCCAGAGGAGACAGGGACCCTACAATGAGCAGTTCTTC	CASSQRRQGPYNEQFF
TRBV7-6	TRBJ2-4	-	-	TGTGCCAGCAGCTCCGACGGAAACATTCAGTACTTC	CASSSDGNIQYF
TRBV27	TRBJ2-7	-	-	TGTGCCAGCAGTTTAAGGTGGGGGCGAACCTACGAGCAGTACTTC	CASSLRWGRTYEQYF
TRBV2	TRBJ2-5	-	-	TGTGCCAGCAGTGAGGACAGTTGGGAGACCCAGTACTTC	CASSEDSWETQYF
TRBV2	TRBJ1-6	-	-	TGTGCCAGCAGTAGCTTCGGGTCACCCCTCCACTTT	CASSSFGSPLHF
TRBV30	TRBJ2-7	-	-	TGTGCCTGGAGGGGGTCCTACTACGAGCAGTACTTC	CAWRGSYYEQYF
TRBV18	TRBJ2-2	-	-	TGTGCCAGCTCACCACCGTCAGGCAGGGGATCCGGGGAGCTGTTTTTT	CASSPPSGRGSGELFF
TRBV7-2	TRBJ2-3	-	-	TGTGCCAGCAGCTTAAGAGGCGCCACCTGGAAGCAGTATTTT	CASSLRGATWKQYF
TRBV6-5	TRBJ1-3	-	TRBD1	TGTGCCAGCAGCCGAGTCAGGGGGACCGGAAACACCATATATTTT	CASSRVRGTGNTIYF
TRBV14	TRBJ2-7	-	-	TGTGCCAGCAGCCAAGAATTCCTTTGGGACGAGCAGTACTTC	CASSQEFLWDEQYF
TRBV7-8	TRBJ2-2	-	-	TGTGCCAGCAGCTTATCAGGGGCAGTTACCGGGGAGCTGTTTTTT	CASSLSGAVTGELFF
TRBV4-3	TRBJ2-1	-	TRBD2	TGCGCCAGCAGCCAAGATACTAGCGGGTACTCCTACAATGAGCAGTTCTTC	CASSQDTSGYSYNEQFF
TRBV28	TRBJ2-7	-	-	TGTGCCAGCACCCCCGGCAGGGGGGGTAGGTACGAGCAGTACTTC	CASTPGRGGRYEQYF
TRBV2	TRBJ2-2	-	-	TGTGCCAGCATTGTAACGGGGAACACCGGGGAGCTGTTTTTT	CASIVTGNTGELFF
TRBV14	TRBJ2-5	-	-	TGTGCCAGCAGCCAAGATCGTCGGACCCAGTACTTC	CASSQDRRTQYF
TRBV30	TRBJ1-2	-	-	TGTGCCTGGAGTGAAAACTATGGCTACACCTTC	CAWSENYGYTF
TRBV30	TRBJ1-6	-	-	TGTGCCTGGAGACGGGGTTTAGAGAATTCACCCCTCCACTTT	CAWRRGLENSPLHF
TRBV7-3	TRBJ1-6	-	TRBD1	TGTGCCAGCAGCCCGGGACAGGGTAATTCACCCCTCCACTTT	CASSPGQGNSPLHF
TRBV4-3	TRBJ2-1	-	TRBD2	TGCGCCAGCAGCCAAGGAGCCAGCGGGAGGTCGGGTGAGCAGTTCTTC	CASSQGASGRSGEQFF
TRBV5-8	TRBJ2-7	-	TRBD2	TGTGCCAGCAGCTTCACTAGCGCCTCCTACGAGCAGTACTTC	CASSFTSASYEQYF
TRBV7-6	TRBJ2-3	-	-	TGTGCCAGCAGCTTAGCTGGCGGACAGAGCACAGATACGCAGTATTTT	CASSLAGGQSTDTQYF
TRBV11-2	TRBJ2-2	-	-	TGTGCCAGCAGCTTAACTAGAGTGACAGCCACGGCCACCGGGGAGCTGTTTTTT	CASSLTRVTATATGELFF
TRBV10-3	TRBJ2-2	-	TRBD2	TGTGCCATCACTGCGACTAGCGGGAGGGCGAACACCGGGGAGCTGTTTTTT	CAITATSGRANTGELFF
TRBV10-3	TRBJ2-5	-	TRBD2	TGTGCCATCAGCCCTACTAGCGGGGGGTCGCAAGAGACCCAGTACTTC	CAISPTSGGSQETQYF
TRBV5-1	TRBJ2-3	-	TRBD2	TGCGCCAGCAGCTGGAAGGGAGGGGGCACAGATACGCAGTATTTT	CASSWKGGGTDTQYF
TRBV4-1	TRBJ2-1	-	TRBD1	TGCGCCAGCAGCCTTTACCTATTTGGGACAGGGGGCTACAATGAGCAGTTCTTC	CASSLYLFGTGGYNEQFF
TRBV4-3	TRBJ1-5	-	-	TGCGCCAGCAGCCAAGAATATGGGGGGCAGCCCCAGCATTTT	CASSQEYGGQPQHF
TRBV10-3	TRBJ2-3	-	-	TGTGCCATCAGTGACCGGGACGAAACAGATACGCAGTATTTT	CAISDRDETDTQYF
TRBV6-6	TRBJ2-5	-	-	TGTGCCAGCACCTCAACCTGGACGCACGAGACCCAGTACTTC	CASTSTWTHETQYF
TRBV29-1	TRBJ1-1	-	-	TGCAGCGCTGGAGGCGGGGGATGGGGCACTGAAGCTTTCTTT	CSAGGGGWGTEAFF
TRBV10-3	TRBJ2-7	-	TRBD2	TGTGCCATCCACCCGGGGGGGCGTGTTTCCGAGCAGTACTTC	CAIHPGGRVSEQYF
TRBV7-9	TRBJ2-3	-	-	TGTGCCAGCAGTAGAACTAGGCTTGTTGGTACGCAGTATTTT	CASSRTRLVGTQYF
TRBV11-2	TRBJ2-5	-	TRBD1	TGTGCCAGCAGCTTAGACAGGACAGGGGGCTTTTTAAAAGAGACCCAGTACTTC	CASSLDRTGGFLKETQYF